One and the same sample provided the 13 T cell receptor beta chains below, sequenced in a study of blood T cell repertoires in COVID-19. Using immunoSEQ multiplex PCR, the repertoire was profiled, and TCRdb retains in-frame clones only, with some absent. Seen here are roughly 440,000 clones, approximately 89% observed once, and the top ten hold roughly 12%. The material sequenced was peripheral blood. The source is a woman between 50 and 59 years old with COVID-19, enrolled during active disease.

This chain joins TRBV4-1 and TRBJ1-3, with D maybe TRBD1 (5 bases). V dropped 0 bases and J dropped 4 bases, with 7 bases sitting between them. This CDR3 region has 14 residues. Germline values: CDR1 MGHRA, CDR2 YSYEKL. This chain's CDR3 is CASSQDYRGNTIYF. The DNA of the CDR3 is TGCGCCAGCAGCCAAGATTACAGGGGAAACACCATATATTTT.

This rearrangement joins TRBV9 to TRBJ2-1; D is possibly TRBD2 (6 bases). Germline V CDR1 and CDR2: SGDLS, YYNGEE. The germline V and J ends were trimmed by 5 bases and 0 bases, with 15 bases remaining between them. The CDR3 spans 16 residues. The CDR3 DNA follows: TGTGCCAGCAGTGCGACGGGACTGAGCTCCTACAATGAGCAGTTCTTC. This sequence encodes CASSATGLSSYNEQFF.

J is TRBJ2-3 and V is TRBV29-1, with TRBD1 identical over 9 bases. CDR1 and CDR2 from the germline V gene are SQVTM and ANQGSEA. V dropped 7 bases and J dropped 10; count of bases not matched to a gene: 6. This CDR3 is 11 amino acids long. This CDR3 reads CSAYGQGSQYF. The DNA of the CDR3 is TGCAGCGCCTACGGACAGGGGTCGCAGTATTTT.

The chain employs TRBV5-6 and TRBJ1-2, with D unclear. With 5 bases removed from V and 0 bases from J, the gap between germline ends came to 14 bases. The CDR3 has 15 residues. Germline loops: CDR1 SGHDT, CDR2 YYEEEE. CDR3 nucleotides: TGTGCCAGCAGATCGAATATCGAGACTAACTATGGCTACACCTTC. Its translation: CASRSNIETNYGYTF.

The rearrangement links TRBV9 to TRBJ1-1, with 11 bases that match TRBD1. The CDR3 is 17 residues long. Germline lookup yields CDR1 SGDLS and CDR2 YYNGEE. J gave up 3 bases and V 2 bases, and 9 bases lay outside the gene matches. The CDR3 coding sequence is TGTGCCAGCAGCGTTTGGACAGGGGGCGACACGGACACTGAAGCTTTCTTT. Translating it yields CASSVWTGGDTDTEAFF. Using reference TRBV9 and TRBJ1-1 for the parts outside the CDR3, the full variable domain is DSGVTQTPKHLITATGQRVTLRCSPRSGDLSVYWYQQSLDQGLQFLIQYYNGEERAKGNILERFSAQQFPDLHSELNLSSLELGDSALYFCASSVWTGGDTDTEAFFGQGTRLTVV.

V usage is TRBV5-1 and J usage is TRBJ2-7; D unclear. Trimming took off 0 bases at V and 2 bases at J, with 6 bases between the two ends. Germline CDR1 is SGHRS and CDR2 is YFSETQ. This CDR3 comprises 13 residues. For the CDR3, the DNA is TGCGCCAGCAGCTTGGAACAGACCTACGAGCAGTACTTC. Residues: CASSLEQTYEQYF.

A note on this clone: At one end the junction does not follow the germline gene, possibly because of a read error. The V and J genes are TRBV5-4 and TRBJ1-2; a weak D match, TRBD1 (5 bases). Germline CDR1 is SGHNT and CDR2 is YYREEE (reference sequence). The CDR3 has 15 residues. The CDR3 DNA is TGTGCCAGCAGCTTGGACTCACGGGGGATCTATGACTACACCTTC. This encodes CASSLDSRGIYDYTF.

The CDR3 spells CASSPQGDNTEAFF. The CDR3 DNA reads as TGCGCCAGCAGCCCTCAGGGGGATAACACTGAAGCTTTCTTT. The V call is TRBV5-1, the J call TRBJ1-1, with 7 bases aligning to TRBD1. Germline CDR1 and CDR2: SGHRS and YFSETQ. The CDR3 covers 14 residues. Germline trimming cut 4 bases from V and 2 bases from J; bases unmatched to any gene: 5.

This clone came up a few times. This rearrangement joins TRBV5-1 to TRBJ1-1; D remains ambiguous. V shed 1 base and J shed 0 bases, with 7 bases lying between them. The CDR3 is 14 residues long. CDR1 and CDR2 from the germline V gene are SGHRS and YFSETQ. CDR3 coding DNA: TGCGCCAGCAGCTTGCCCGGGATGAACACTGAAGCTTTCTTT. Translating it yields CASSLPGMNTEAFF.

This clone has a single count. The chain has TRBV6-5 and TRBJ2-7; 11 positions match TRBD2. Germline CDR1 is MNHEY and CDR2 is SVGAGI. Losses at the gene ends were 6 bases for V and 2 bases for J; bases not matched to a gene: 6. This CDR3 region has 15 residues. The CDR3 region is CASRPSGGRAYEQYF. The CDR3 nucleotides are TGTGCCAGCAGGCCTAGCGGGGGGCGGGCCTACGAGCAGTACTTC.

The CDR3 nucleotides read TGTGCCAGCTCACCACCATCGGGGTTTGGAAACACCATATATTTT. Encoded protein: CASSPPSGFGNTIYF. The chain is built from TRBV18 and TRBJ1-3; the D is unclear. CDR1 KGHSH and CDR2 LQKENI come from the germline V gene. CDR3 length: 15 amino acids. V lost 0 bases, J lost 3 bases, and 9 bases lay in between.

The chain links TRBV30 to TRBJ1-6, with 7 nucleotides matching TRBD1. The V and J ends lost 3 bases and 9 bases, in that order; junction bases with no gene match: 5. The V gene's germline CDR1 is GTSNPN and CDR2 SVGIG (reference sequence). This CDR3 contains 13 residues. CDR3 bases: TGTGCCTGGAGGCGACGGGACAGTTCACCCCTCCACTTT. Translating gives CAWRRRDSSPLHF.

The genes are TRBV2 and TRBJ2-1; D remains unclear. Trimming stripped 5 bases from V and 3 bases from J, with 2 bases between. CDR1 and CDR2 from the germline V gene are SNHLY and FYNNEI. The CDR3 extends over 11 amino acids. CDR3 loop: CASSLYNEQFF. CDR3 nucleotides: TGTGCCAGCAGTCTCTACAATGAGCAGTTCTTC. The complete variable domain, with remaining parts taken from reference TRBV2 and TRBJ2-1, reads EPEVTQTPSHQVTQMGQEVILRCVPISNHLYFYWYRQILGQKVEFLVSFYNNEISEKSEIFDDQFSVERPDGSNFTLKIRSTKLEDSAMYFCASSLYNEQFFGPGTRLTVL.